The 10 T cell receptor beta chains below were found in one sample sequenced in a study of blood T cell repertoires in COVID-19. Repertoires were generated with immunoSEQ multiplex PCR, while TCRdb's copy carries only in-frame clones and drops some. The sample shows roughly 64,000 clones, around 83% of them seen only once. Sequencing used peripheral blood. The receptors were sampled from a woman in her sixties or seventies with acute or convalescent COVID-19.

This chain connects TRBV7-8 to TRBJ1-1; the D is unclear. Germline lookup yields CDR1 SGHVS and CDR2 FQNEAQ. There are 18 residues in the CDR3. Trimming removed 2 bases from V and 1 base from J, with 20 bases in between. CDR3 nucleotides: TGTGCCAGCAGCTTAAGGGAGGGCGGGTTAGGTGGGAACACTGAAGCTTTCTTT. Translation gives CASSLREGGLGGNTEAFF.

The rearrangement joins TRBV2 to TRBJ2-1; tentatively, D is TRBD1 (6 bases). The ends were cut back, 6 bases at V and 2 bases at J, with 14 bases in the middle. Germline loops: CDR1 SNHLY, CDR2 FYNNEI. The CDR3 spans 15 residues. The CDR3: CASRASGTPYNEQFF. CDR3 coding DNA: TGTGCCAGCAGGGCCTCCGGGACACCCTACAATGAGCAGTTCTTC. The entire variable domain, with the rest obtained from reference TRBV2 and TRBJ2-1, is as follows: EPEVTQTPSHQVTQMGQEVILRCVPISNHLYFYWYRQILGQKVEFLVSFYNNEISEKSEIFDDQFSVERPDGSNFTLKIRSTKLEDSAMYFCASRASGTPYNEQFFGPGTRLTVL.

This chain joins TRBV3-1 (or the pseudogene TRBV3-2) and TRBJ1-6, with 8 bases aligning to TRBD1. CDR1 is LGHDT and CDR2 is YNNKEL in the germline V gene (reference sequence). Unmatched junction bases numbered 0, after V lost 1 base and J lost 7 bases. The length of the CDR3 is 14 residues. CDR3: CASSQAGGNSPLHF. CDR3 coding DNA: TGTGCCAGCAGCCAAGCAGGGGGCAATTCACCCCTCCACTTT.

The J gene is TRBJ2-3, the V gene TRBV2; 8 bases align to TRBD2. CDR1 and CDR2 (germline): SNHLY, FYNNEI. With V trimmed by 7 bases and J by 1 base, 4 bases remained unmatched. The length of the CDR3 is 14 residues. DNA for the CDR3: TGTGCCAGCATCGGGGGGGCTCGCACAGATACGCAGTATTTT. It yields the protein CASIGGARTDTQYF.

V and J are TRBV6-5 and TRBJ1-3; D not certain. Germline CDR1 reads MNHEY; CDR2 reads SVGAGI. Trimming pared 10 bases from V and 0 bases from J, leaving 13 bases between. The CDR3 has 14 residues. The CDR3 region has the DNA TGTGCCACGCGGCCGGCGCACTCTGGAAACACCATATATTTT. It is translated as CATRPAHSGNTIYF.

The rearrangement links TRBV19 to TRBJ1-1; D remains ambiguous. This CDR3 has 15 amino acids. Trimming removed 2 bases at V and 3 bases at J, with 13 bases between. In germline, CDR1 is LNHDA, CDR2 SQIVND (reference sequence). Here the CDR3 DNA reads TGTGCCAGTAGTATACGGTCAGGTACGGACACTGAAGCTTTCTTT. Translation gives CASSIRSGTDTEAFF.

J is TRBJ1-1 and V is TRBV3-1 (or the pseudogene TRBV3-2), with D possibly TRBD1 on 6 matching bases. Per the germline V gene, CDR1 is LGHDT and CDR2 is YNNKEL (reference sequence). The CDR3 contains 13 residues. V gave up 8 bases and J gave up 7 bases, with 17 bases separating them. CDR3 residues: CASGSPGEGEAFF. Written as DNA, the CDR3 is TGTGCCAGCGGGTCCCCAGGGGAAGGTGAAGCTTTCTTT.

V is TRBV5-1 and J is TRBJ2-1; TRBD2 agrees at 10 bases. After removal of 0 bases from V and 6 bases from J, the junction contained 6 bases not matched to a gene. The CDR3 is 16 residues long. Germline assignment: CDR1 SGHRS and CDR2 YFSETQ. The CDR3, as DNA: TGCGCCAGCAGCTTGGACAGCGGGGGGGCCGGCAATGAGCAGTTCTTC. Amino acids: CASSLDSGGAGNEQFF.

The chain joins TRBV5-1 to TRBJ1-3, with D perhaps TRBD1 (6 bases). The CDR3 is 16 amino acids. V was clipped by 3 bases and J by 1 base, with 14 bases between them. The V gene's germline CDR1 is SGHRS and CDR2 YFSETQ. The CDR3 nucleotides are TGCGCCAGCAGCTCCAATTTGCAGGGGTCTGGAAACACCATATATTTT. It codes for CASSSNLQGSGNTIYF. Full variable domain (outside the CDR3, taken from reference TRBV5-1 and TRBJ1-3): KAGVTQTPRYLIKTRGQQVTLSCSPISGHRSVSWYQQTPGQGLQFLFEYFSETQRNKGNFPGRFSGRQFSNSRSEMNVSTLELGDSALYLCASSSNLQGSGNTIYFGEGSWLTVV.

This chain connects TRBV6-4 to TRBJ2-1, with 9 positions matching TRBD2. The germline V gene encodes CDR1 MRHNA and CDR2 SNTAGT. V was pared by 7 bases and J by 4 bases, with 23 bases of the junction left unmatched. CDR3 size: 20 residues. This chain's CDR3 is CASTQLKAAGGLNLYNEQFF. The CDR3 DNA sequence: TGTGCCAGCACCCAATTGAAGGCGGCGGGGGGGCTGAACCTATACAATGAGCAGTTCTTC.